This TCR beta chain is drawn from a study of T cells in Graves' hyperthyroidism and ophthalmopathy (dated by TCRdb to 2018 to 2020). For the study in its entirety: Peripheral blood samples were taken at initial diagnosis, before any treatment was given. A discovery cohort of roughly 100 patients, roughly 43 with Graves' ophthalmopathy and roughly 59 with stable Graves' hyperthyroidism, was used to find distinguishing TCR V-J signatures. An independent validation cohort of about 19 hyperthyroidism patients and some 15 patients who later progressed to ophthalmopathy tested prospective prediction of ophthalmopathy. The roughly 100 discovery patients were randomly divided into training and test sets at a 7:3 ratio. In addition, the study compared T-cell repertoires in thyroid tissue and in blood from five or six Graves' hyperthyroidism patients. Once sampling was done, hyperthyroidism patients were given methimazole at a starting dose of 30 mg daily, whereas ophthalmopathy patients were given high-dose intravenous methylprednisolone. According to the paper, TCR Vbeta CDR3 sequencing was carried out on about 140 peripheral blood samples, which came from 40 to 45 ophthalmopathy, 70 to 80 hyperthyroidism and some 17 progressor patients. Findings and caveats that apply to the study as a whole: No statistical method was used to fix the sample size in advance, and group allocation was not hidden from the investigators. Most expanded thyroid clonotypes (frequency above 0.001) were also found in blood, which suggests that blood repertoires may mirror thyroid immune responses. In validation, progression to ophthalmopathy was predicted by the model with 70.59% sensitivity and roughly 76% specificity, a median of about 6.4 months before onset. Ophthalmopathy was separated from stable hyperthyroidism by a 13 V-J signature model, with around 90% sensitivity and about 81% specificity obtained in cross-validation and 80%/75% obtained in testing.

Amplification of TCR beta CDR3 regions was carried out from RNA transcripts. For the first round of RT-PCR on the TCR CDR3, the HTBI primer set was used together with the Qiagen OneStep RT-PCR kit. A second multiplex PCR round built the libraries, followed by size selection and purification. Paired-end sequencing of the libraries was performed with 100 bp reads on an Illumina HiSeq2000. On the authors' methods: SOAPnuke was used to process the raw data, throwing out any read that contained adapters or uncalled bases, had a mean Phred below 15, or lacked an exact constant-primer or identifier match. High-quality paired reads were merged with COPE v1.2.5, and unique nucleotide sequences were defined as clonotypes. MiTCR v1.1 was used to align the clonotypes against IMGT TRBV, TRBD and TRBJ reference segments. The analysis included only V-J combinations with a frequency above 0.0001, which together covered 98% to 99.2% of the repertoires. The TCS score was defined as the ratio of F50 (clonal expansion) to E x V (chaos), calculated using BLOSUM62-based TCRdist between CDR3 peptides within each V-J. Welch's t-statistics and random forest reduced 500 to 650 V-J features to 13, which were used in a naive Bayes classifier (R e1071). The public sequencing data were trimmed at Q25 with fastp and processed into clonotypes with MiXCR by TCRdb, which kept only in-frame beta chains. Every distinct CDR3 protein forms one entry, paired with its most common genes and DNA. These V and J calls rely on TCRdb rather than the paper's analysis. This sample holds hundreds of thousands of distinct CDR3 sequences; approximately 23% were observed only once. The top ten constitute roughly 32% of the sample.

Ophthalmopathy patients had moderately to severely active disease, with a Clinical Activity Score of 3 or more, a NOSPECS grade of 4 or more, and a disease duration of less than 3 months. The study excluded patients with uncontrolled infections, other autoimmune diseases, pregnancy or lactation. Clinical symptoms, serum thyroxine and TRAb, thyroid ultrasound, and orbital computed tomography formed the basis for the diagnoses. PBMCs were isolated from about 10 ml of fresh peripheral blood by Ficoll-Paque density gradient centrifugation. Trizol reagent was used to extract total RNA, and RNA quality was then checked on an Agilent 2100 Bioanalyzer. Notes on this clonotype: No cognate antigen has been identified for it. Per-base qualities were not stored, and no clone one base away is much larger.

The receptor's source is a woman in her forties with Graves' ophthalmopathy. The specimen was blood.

The sequence in DNA is TGTGCCAGCAGTTTAAGCGAGACCCCCATGTTCGAGCAGTACTTC. Translated, it reads CASSLSETPMFEQYF. The V and J segments used are TRBV27 and TRBJ2-7; no confident D gene assignment can be made. Trimming removed 2 bases from V and 6 bases from J, leaving 17 bases between the germline ends. Sequences MNHEY (CDR1) and SMNVEV (CDR2) are obtained from the germline V gene (reference sequence). The CDR3 goes from the cysteine to the phenylalanine over 15 residues. Solely the CDR3 DNA is kept, with 45 bases framed from the first base.